This TCR beta chain was observed in a study of Ad26.COV2.S vaccination and SARS-CoV-2 variants. Study observations and caveats: Following vaccination, spike-specific CD8+ and CD4+ T cell responses reportedly exhibited substantial breadth. The analyses of TCR breadth and depth may have understated the size of total T cell responses.

Using immunoSEQ multiplex PCR, the repertoire was profiled, and TCRdb retains in-frame clones only, with some absent. The data contain roughly 92,000 clones, 82% of them singletons. The CDR3 spans 13 residues. The germline V gene encodes CDR1 SGHTA and CDR2 FQGNSA. V was cut by 3 bases and J by 8 bases, with 10 bases left in between. With respect to this clone: Its target is unknown.

This receptor was taken from a human donor who had recovered from COVID-19. This sequence joins TRBV7-2 and TRBJ1-4; no clear D gene. The sample was peripheral blood, taken after recovery from COVID-19. The CDR3 region has the DNA TGTGCCAGCAGCTTTGAAGCCGAGGAAAAACTGTTTTTT. Translation: CASSFEAEEKLFF.